Below, 32 T cell receptor beta chains from the same sample are listed, as sequenced in a study of T cell changes during pregnancy in multiple sclerosis. Profiling relied on immunoSEQ multiplex PCR, and the TCRdb table lists in-frame clones only, not all of them. The repertoire holds about 70,000 clones, with under 95% as singletons. The sequences come from peripheral blood, collected after pregnancy. The source is a female donor with multiple sclerosis, enrolled in a pregnancy study.

The chain is built from TRBV6-1 and TRBJ2-7; tentative D call: TRBD2 (7 bases). Trimming cost V 1 base and J 1 base, with 11 bases left between them. This CDR3 spans 15 amino acids. Germline loops: CDR1 MNHNS, CDR2 SASEGT. CDR3 sequence reads: CASSEEAGHSYEQYF. The CDR3 DNA sequence: TGTGCCAGCAGTGAAGAAGCGGGACATTCCTACGAGCAGTACTTC.

The V call is TRBV5-1, the J call TRBJ1-1; 9 bases are shared with TRBD1. Per germline, CDR1 SGHRS and CDR2 YFSETQ. Trimming at V came to 1 base and at J to 5 bases, leaving 3 bases not matched to a gene. The CDR3 length is 14 residues. For the CDR3, the DNA is TGCGCCAGCAGCTTGACAGGGGGCTCGACTGAAGCTTTCTTT. Its translation is CASSLTGGSTEAFF.

In its sample, this clone was seen once. The chain has TRBV7-9 and TRBJ2-5; tentative D call: TRBD2 (6 bases). The V and J ends lost 5 bases and 2 bases respectively, with 9 bases between them. The CDR3 loop spans 13 amino acids. Germline CDR1 is SEHNR and CDR2 is FQNEAQ (reference sequence). The CDR3 bases are TGTGCCAGCAGCCCCGGGGGTCAAGAGACCCAGTACTTC. As protein: CASSPGGQETQYF.

The chain uses TRBV5-5 and TRBJ1-4, with D uncertain. The V end was cut by 7 bases, the J end by 8 bases, with 9 bases between. Germline V gene sequence: CDR1 SGHKS, CDR2 YYEKEE (reference sequence). CDR3 length equals 11 residues. CDR3 DNA sequence: TGTGCCAGCTCGTTAAGCGAAAAACTGTTTTTT. Its protein product is CASSLSEKLFF.

CDR3 residues: CASSPRDTQSNQPQHF. Written as DNA, the CDR3 is TGTGCCAGCTCACCACGGGACACCCAAAGCAATCAGCCCCAGCATTTT. The chain links TRBV18 to TRBJ1-5; TRBD1 is a possible D gene (6 bases). The V and J ends lost 1 base and 1 base respectively, with 11 bases between them. The CDR3 sequence is 16 residues long. Germline assignment: CDR1 KGHSH and CDR2 LQKENI.

The chain couples TRBV4-3 to TRBJ1-2; no definite D call. Germline V gives CDR1 LGHNA, CDR2 YSLEER. Trimming took 4 bases from V and 4 from J, leaving 16 bases between them. CDR3 length: 15 residues. The CDR3 loop reads CASSRSREGSYGYTF. As DNA, the CDR3 is TGCGCCAGCAGCCGTTCTAGGGAGGGTAGCTATGGCTACACCTTC.

This chain links TRBV7-6 with TRBJ2-7, with D hard to call. This CDR3 region has 14 residues. Germline values: CDR1 SGHVS, CDR2 FNYEAQ. V was pared by 0 bases and J by 4 bases, with 10 bases between. CDR3 amino acids: CASSLAEHRYEQYF. CDR3 sequence (DNA): TGTGCCAGCAGCTTAGCAGAGCATAGATACGAGCAGTACTTC. The full variable domain, completed using reference TRBV7-6 and TRBJ2-7, is GAGVSQSPRYKVTKRGQDVALRCDPISGHVSLYWYRQALGQGPEFLTYFNYEAQQDKSGLPNDRFSAERPEGSISTLTIQRTEQRDSAMYRCASSLAEHRYEQYFGPGTRLTVT.

V usage is TRBV19 and J usage is TRBJ1-5; no clear D. This CDR3 spans 14 amino acids. Germline CDR1 reads LNHDA; CDR2 reads SQIVND (reference sequence). With 3 bases removed from V and 5 bases from J, the gap between germline ends came to 11 bases. CDR3 nucleotide sequence: TGTGCCAGTAGTATTAGAGGTACGGATCAGCCCCAGCATTTT. This codes for CASSIRGTDQPQHF.

The J gene is TRBJ2-5, the V gene TRBV6-5; D unclear. Trimming removed 3 bases from V and 1 base from J, with 15 bases in between. This CDR3 comprises 16 residues. Per germline, CDR1 MNHEY and CDR2 SVGAGI. The CDR3 DNA is TGTGCCAGCAGTTATTGGAAGTCCCCAGGCCAAGAGACCCAGTACTTC. This encodes CASSYWKSPGQETQYF.

The rearrangement joins TRBV27 to TRBJ1-5; no firm D call. The CDR3 is 13 residues long. Trimming stripped 2 bases from V and 4 bases from J, with 6 bases between. Per the germline V gene, CDR1 is MNHEY and CDR2 is SMNVEV (reference sequence). Here the CDR3 DNA reads TGTGCCAGCAGTTTAGGGCAGAATCAGCCCCAGCATTTT. Translated, it gives CASSLGQNQPQHF.

The chain's CDR3 is CASSLGGKKGSSYNEQFF. CDR3 in DNA: TGTGCCAGCAGCTTAGGTGGGAAGAAAGGGAGCTCCTACAATGAGCAGTTCTTC. The chain combines TRBV7-3 with TRBJ2-1, with D possibly matching TRBD2 (5 bases). This CDR3 is built from 18 residues. Trimming cost V 2 bases and J 0 bases, with 17 bases left between them. Looked up from germline, CDR1 is SGHTA and CDR2 is FQGTGA.

There are a few counts of this clone. The rearrangement links TRBV28 to TRBJ2-3; the D gene is possibly TRBD1 (5 bases). Germline values: CDR1 MDHEN, CDR2 SYDVKM. The length of the CDR3 is 15 residues. Deletions cut 3 bases from V and 4 bases from J, with 14 bases between. The CDR3 DNA reads as TGTGCCAGCAGTTTGGGGCCTTCGCGCGCAGATACGCAGTATTTT. Its translation: CASSLGPSRADTQYF.

The chain carries TRBV5-1 and TRBJ2-7; TRBD1 agrees at 8 bases. There are 14 residues in the CDR3. The V and J ends lost 5 bases and 2 bases, in that order; junction bases with no gene match: 6. In germline, CDR1 is SGHRS, CDR2 YFSETQ. Here the CDR3 reads CASRAGQGPYEQYF. The CDR3 coding sequence is TGCGCCAGCAGGGCCGGACAGGGTCCCTACGAGCAGTACTTC.

V gene TRBV30 combines with J gene TRBJ2-1; 10 bases align to TRBD2. The germline V gene encodes CDR1 GTSNPN and CDR2 SVGIG (reference sequence). Losses at the gene ends were 2 bases for V and 2 bases for J; bases not matched to a gene: 0. CDR3 length: 14 residues. CDR3 residues: CAWSTSGTYNEQFF. CDR3 DNA: TGTGCCTGGAGTACTAGCGGGACCTACAATGAGCAGTTCTTC.

The chain couples TRBV15 to TRBJ2-1; possible D gene TRBD2, 7 bases. V dropped 7 bases and J dropped 5 bases, with 18 bases sitting between them. CDR1 and CDR2 from the germline V gene are LNHNV and YYDKDF (reference sequence). The CDR3 sequence is 15 residues long. CDR3 nucleotides: TGTGCCACCACCAGGGGCCGGCTAGCGGACAATGAGCAGTTCTTC. Translation: CATTRGRLADNEQFF.

The gene calls are TRBV5-1 and TRBJ2-1; 14 bases are a match to TRBD2. Germline V CDR1 and CDR2: SGHRS, YFSETQ. V trimming: 4 bases; J trimming: 11 bases; junction bases outside the gene matches: 11. CDR3 length: 16 amino acids. The CDR3 region is CASSPGLAGVVNQQFF. The CDR3 DNA is TGCGCCAGCAGCCCGGGACTAGCGGGAGTAGTAAATCAGCAGTTCTTC. Full variable domain (remainder filled in from reference TRBV5-1 and TRBJ2-1): KAGVTQTPRYLIKTRGQQVTLSCSPISGHRSVSWYQQTPGQGLQFLFEYFSETQRNKGNFPGRFSGRQFSNSRSEMNVSTLELGDSALYLCASSPGLAGVVNQQFFGPGTRLTVL.

The V and J genes are TRBV4-1 and TRBJ2-1; TRBD1 matches at 7 bases. Per the germline V gene, CDR1 is MGHRA and CDR2 is YSYEKL. This CDR3 has 17 amino acids. The junction had 8 bases not matched to a gene; V was cut back by 0 bases and J by 3 bases. The CDR3 DNA reads TGCGCCAGCAGCCAAGAACCGGGGACAGAGGGCTACAATGAGCAGTTCTTC. It yields the protein CASSQEPGTEGYNEQFF.

This sequence joins TRBV4-3 and TRBJ2-5; TRBD2 aligns across 10 bases. The end of the DNA aligns better with TRBJ2-7, so the J call may be wrong. CDR3 length: 15 amino acids. Germline CDR1 and CDR2: LGHNA and YSLEER. CDR3 bases: TGCGCCAGCAGCCTAGGGACTAGCGTATACTACGAGCAGTACTTC. Its protein is CASSLGTSVYYEQYF.

This clone was observed a few times. This chain connects TRBV30 to TRBJ1-1, with D uncertain. This CDR3 has 14 residues. Trimming left V 0 bases short and J 10 bases short, with 18 bases between. CDR1 is GTSNPN and CDR2 is SVGIG in the germline V gene (reference sequence). CDR3 bases: TGTGCCTGGAGTGTACAAGGGCCGGGATGGGGAGCTTTCTTT. Translating gives CAWSVQGPGWGAFF.

J is TRBJ2-3 and V is TRBV6-1, with TRBD2 as a possible D gene (6 bases). Trimming removed 6 bases from V and 2 bases from J, with 6 bases in between. The CDR3 extends over 12 amino acids. In germline, CDR1 is MNHNS, CDR2 SASEGT. CDR3 sequence: CASRDYTDTQYF. CDR3 DNA: TGTGCCAGCAGGGACTACACAGATACGCAGTATTTT.

The chain is built from TRBV9 and TRBJ2-3; D gene unclear. The CDR3 has 15 amino acids. Trimming took 0 bases from V and 3 from J, leaving 11 bases between them. Germline CDR1 reads SGDLS; CDR2 reads YYNGEE. The CDR3 loop reads CASSVGSFMTDTQYF. The CDR3 coding sequence is TGTGCCAGCAGCGTAGGTAGCTTCATGACAGATACGCAGTATTTT.

The chain couples TRBV7-2 to TRBJ1-1; 7 bases are a match to TRBD1. The CDR3 extends over 16 amino acids. Germline CDR1 and CDR2: SGHTA and FQGNSA. V lost 6 bases, J lost 4 bases, and 14 bases stayed unmatched. The CDR3, as DNA: TGTGCCAGCAGTCTACAGGGGATAGCTTTGGGCACTGAAGCTTTCTTT. Protein sequence: CASSLQGIALGTEAFF.

This clone was counted ten times or more. This sequence joins TRBV2 and TRBJ1-1; D ambiguous. The germline V gene has CDR1 SNHLY and CDR2 FYNNEI. The CDR3 is made up of 12 amino acids. V shed 4 bases and J shed 3 bases, with 6 bases lying between them. CDR3 residues: CASSAADTEAFF. DNA for the CDR3: TGTGCCAGCAGTGCGGCGGACACTGAAGCTTTCTTT.

The genes are TRBV5-1 and TRBJ2-1; 9 bases fit TRBD1. The CDR3 extends over 15 amino acids. Trimming cost V 6 bases and J 2 bases; bases outside gene matches: 6. Germline CDR1 SGHRS, CDR2 YFSETQ. The CDR3 sequence: CASTEGQGAYNEQFF. DNA of the CDR3: TGCGCCAGCACTGAGGGACAGGGAGCCTACAATGAGCAGTTCTTC.

This clone was recorded only once. As DNA, the CDR3 is TGTGCCAGCAGCTCCATGGGGACTAGCGGGACATGGGGTGAGCAGTTCTTC. It is translated as CASSSMGTSGTWGEQFF. The chain employs TRBV13 and TRBJ2-1, with 13 positions matching TRBD2. The CDR3 is 17 amino acids. After removal of 4 bases from V and 9 bases from J, the junction contained 12 bases not matched to a gene. Looked up from germline, CDR1 is PRHDT and CDR2 is FYEKMQ (reference sequence).

V usage is TRBV5-1 and J usage is TRBJ2-3; 7 nucleotides match TRBD1. Germline V CDR1 and CDR2: SGHRS, YFSETQ. With V trimmed by 0 bases and J by 0 bases, 4 bases remained unmatched. CDR3 size: 16 residues. The CDR3, as DNA: TGCGCCAGCAGCTTGGTGGGACAGACTAGCACAGATACGCAGTATTTT. Encoded protein: CASSLVGQTSTDTQYF.

This CDR3 is CASNSRGWAAYGYTF. The DNA of the CDR3 is TGTGCCAGCAATTCCCGGGGGTGGGCCGCCTATGGCTACACCTTC. This chain links TRBV28 with TRBJ1-2, with D possibly TRBD1 on 5 matching bases. V was cut by 7 bases and J by 4 bases, with 19 bases left in between. The V gene's germline CDR1 is MDHEN and CDR2 SYDVKM. The CDR3 spans 15 residues.

The chain combines TRBV7-9 with TRBJ2-2; TRBD1 matches at 7 bases. Germline trimming cut 5 bases from V and 4 bases from J; bases unmatched to any gene: 4. Germline V gives CDR1 SEHNR, CDR2 FQNEAQ (reference sequence). This CDR3 has 14 residues. The CDR3 region has the DNA TGTGCCAGCAGCCTTACAGGGGTCACCGGGGAGCTGTTTTTT. Translated: CASSLTGVTGELFF.

The chain carries TRBV5-1 and TRBJ2-7, with TRBD1 matching over 7 bases. CDR1 and CDR2 from the germline V gene are SGHRS and YFSETQ. Trimming at V came to 4 bases and at J to 5 bases, leaving 9 bases not matched to a gene. The length of the CDR3 is 14 residues. CDR3 in DNA: TGCGCCAGCAGCACCAGGGGGAGTAGCCACGAGCAGTACTTC. This gives the protein CASSTRGSSHEQYF.

The rearrangement joins TRBV27 to TRBJ2-5; D not resolved. This CDR3 is 13 amino acids long. Germline V CDR1 and CDR2: MNHEY, SMNVEV (reference sequence). The V end was cut by 2 bases, the J end by 7 bases, with 11 bases between. This CDR3 is CASSLERYGTQYF. The CDR3 DNA follows: TGTGCCAGCAGTTTAGAGAGGTACGGGACCCAGTACTTC.

V usage is TRBV11-2 and J usage is TRBJ2-7; 9 bases match TRBD1. This CDR3 contains 14 residues. Per germline, CDR1 SGHAT and CDR2 FQNNGV. J was trimmed by 3 bases and V by 3 bases; bases with no gene match: 3. CDR3 loop: CASSLGQGLYEQYF. The CDR3 nucleotides read TGTGCCAGCAGCTTGGGACAGGGTCTCTACGAGCAGTACTTC.

This chain joins TRBV20-1 and TRBJ2-7, with D possibly matching TRBD1 (6 bases). The germline V gene encodes CDR1 DFQATT and CDR2 SNEGSKA (reference sequence). There are 11 residues in the CDR3. CDR3 DNA sequence: TGCAGCCAGGACAGAATCTACGAGCAGTACTTC. It is translated as CSQDRIYEQYF.